These T cell receptor beta chains were read from a single sample in a study of neurological immune-mediated disorders. TCRdb redid the calling of the 5' RACE reads with MiXCR, one entry per CDR3 protein. This sample yields about 42,000 distinct CDR3 sequences, of which 20% to 25% are seen a single time; less than 5% belongs to the top ten. Material for sequencing was PBMCs. These receptors came from a man in his sixties with HTLV-1-associated myelopathy (HAM/TSP). The CDR3 runs from the conserved cysteine through the conserved F or W. The D gene is left open where the match is weak. Expanded clones get a size class; other rows say once, few or many, or leave the size out.

j_gene: TRBJ1-3; d_gene: .; v_gene: TRBV4-1; abundance: many; CDR3aa: CASSQDGAPAGNTIYF; CDR3nt: TGCGCCAGCAGCCAAGATGGGGCTCCCGCTGGAAACACCATATATTTT
j_gene: TRBJ2-7; d_gene: .; v_gene: TRBV7-8; abundance: many; CDR3aa: CASSLAFSYEQYF; CDR3nt: TGTGCCAGCAGCTTAGCCTTCTCCTACGAGCAGTACTTC
j_gene: TRBJ2-1; d_gene: TRBD1; v_gene: TRBV24-1; abundance: few; CDR3aa: CATNRQGPDNEQFF; CDR3nt: TGTGCCACCAACAGACAGGGCCCAGACAATGAGCAGTTCTTC
j_gene: TRBJ1-1; d_gene: .; v_gene: TRBV5-1; abundance: .; CDR3aa: CASCFGMVAGNTEAFF; CDR3nt: TGCGCCAGCTGCTTTGGGATGGTGGCAGGGAACACTGAAGCTTTCTTT
j_gene: TRBJ2-1; d_gene: TRBD1; v_gene: TRBV20-1; abundance: medium-sized; CDR3aa: CSARGRGLSYNEQFF; CDR3nt: TGCAGTGCTAGGGGCAGGGGGCTCTCCTACAATGAGCAGTTCTTC
j_gene: TRBJ1-4; d_gene: TRBD1; v_gene: TRBV4-2; abundance: few; CDR3aa: CASSLGQDGKLFF; CDR3nt: TGTGCCAGCAGCCTCGGACAGGACGGAAAACTGTTTTTT
j_gene: TRBJ1-2; d_gene: .; v_gene: TRBV7-9; abundance: many; CDR3aa: CASSPDPGYTF; CDR3nt: TGTGCCAGCAGTCCCGATCCGGGCTACACCTTC
j_gene: TRBJ2-3; d_gene: .; v_gene: TRBV29-1; abundance: many; CDR3aa: CSVADRAPADTQYF; CDR3nt: TGCAGCGTCGCGGACCGGGCCCCAGCGGATACGCAGTATTTT
j_gene: TRBJ2-3; d_gene: .; v_gene: TRBV4-2; abundance: many; CDR3aa: CASSQPDSITDTQYF; CDR3nt: TGTGCCAGCAGCCAACCGGACAGTATCACAGATACGCAGTATTTT
j_gene: TRBJ2-3; d_gene: .; v_gene: TRBV7-9; abundance: many; CDR3aa: CASSLSPGRDTQYF; CDR3nt: TGTGCCAGCAGCTTATCTCCAGGGAGGGATACGCAGTATTTT
j_gene: TRBJ1-3; d_gene: .; v_gene: TRBV20-1; abundance: many; CDR3aa: CSALDSRGFPSSGNTIYF; CDR3nt: TGCAGTGCACTGGACAGTCGGGGTTTTCCGAGCTCTGGAAACACCATATATTTT
j_gene: TRBJ2-7; d_gene: .; v_gene: TRBV2; abundance: many; CDR3aa: CASTQEGNYEQYF; CDR3nt: TGTGCCAGCACTCAGGAAGGGAATTACGAGCAGTACTTC
j_gene: TRBJ1-5; d_gene: TRBD1; v_gene: TRBV20-1; abundance: many; CDR3aa: CSANTGVSVNQPQHF; CDR3nt: TGCAGTGCAAACACAGGGGTCTCTGTCAATCAGCCCCAGCATTTT
j_gene: TRBJ1-4; d_gene: .; v_gene: TRBV7-9; abundance: many; CDR3aa: CASSLAVRGGEKLFF; CDR3nt: TGTGCCAGCAGCTTAGCGGTCCGAGGGGGTGAAAAACTGTTTTTT
j_gene: TRBJ2-5; d_gene: .; v_gene: TRBV20-1; abundance: many; CDR3aa: CSARVPGAGETQYF; CDR3nt: TGCAGTGCTAGAGTCCCGGGAGCGGGAGAGACCCAGTACTTC
j_gene: TRBJ2-1; d_gene: TRBD2; v_gene: TRBV14; abundance: .; CDR3aa: CASSPPGLAGDEQFF; CDR3nt: TGTGCCAGCAGCCCACCGGGACTAGCGGGCGATGAGCAGTTCTTC
j_gene: TRBJ2-1; d_gene: .; v_gene: TRBV20-1; abundance: medium-sized; CDR3aa: CSAGVAEQFF; CDR3nt: TGCAGTGCTGGAGTGGCTGAGCAGTTCTTC
j_gene: TRBJ1-2; d_gene: .; v_gene: TRBV20-1; abundance: many; CDR3aa: CSARHDKNYGYTF; CDR3nt: TGCAGTGCTAGACATGACAAGAACTATGGCTACACCTTC
j_gene: TRBJ2-7; d_gene: TRBD2; v_gene: TRBV25-1; abundance: .; CDR3aa: CASRREVGYEQYF; CDR3nt: TGTGCCAGCAGGCGGGAGGTTGGGTACGAGCAGTACTTC
j_gene: TRBJ2-2; d_gene: .; v_gene: TRBV7-9; abundance: few; CDR3aa: CASRSGELFF; CDR3nt: TGTGCCAGCCGGTCCGGGGAGCTGTTTTTT
j_gene: TRBJ2-1; d_gene: TRBD2; v_gene: TRBV5-1; abundance: many; CDR3aa: CASSYDQLTSFNNEQFF; CDR3nt: TGCGCCAGCAGCTACGACCAACTGACTAGCTTTAACAATGAGCAGTTCTTC
j_gene: TRBJ1-1; d_gene: TRBD1; v_gene: TRBV29-1; abundance: many; CDR3aa: CSAQMGTGRLGSEAFF; CDR3nt: TGCAGCGCACAGATGGGGACAGGCCGCTTGGGGAGTGAAGCTTTCTTT
j_gene: TRBJ2-1; d_gene: .; v_gene: TRBV2; abundance: .; CDR3aa: CASSDVEQFF; CDR3nt: TGTGCCAGCAGTGATGTTGAGCAGTTCTTC